The 20 T cell receptor beta chains below all came from one sample that was sequenced in a study of blood T cell repertoires in COVID-19. Here immunoSEQ multiplex PCR was the method, and the copy in TCRdb shows in-frame clones only, minus some. The sample contains roughly 300,000 clones, 70% to 90% of which appear only once. Sequenced material: peripheral blood. These receptors all come from a woman in her twenties or thirties with COVID-19, enrolled during active disease.

The chain uses TRBV10-1 and TRBJ1-1; a weak D match, TRBD1 (5 bases). Per germline, CDR1 WNHNN and CDR2 SYGVQD (reference sequence). V was shortened by 5 bases and J by 1 base, with 8 bases between the two germline ends. The CDR3 runs 13 residues. CDR3 in amino acids: CASSPRGNTEAFF. CDR3 DNA sequence: TGCGCCAGCAGTCCTAGGGGGAACACTGAAGCTTTCTTT.

This clone appeared a single time. The rearrangement joins TRBV7-6 to TRBJ2-1; the match to TRBD2 covers 14 bases. The CDR3 contains 15 residues. Losses at the gene ends were 5 bases for V and 8 bases for J; bases not matched to a gene: 5. CDR1 and CDR2 from the germline V gene are SGHVS and FNYEAQ. Written as DNA, the CDR3 is TGTGCCAGCAGCCGACTAGCGGGGGGGCCCCATGAGCAGTTCTTC. It encodes CASSRLAGGPHEQFF.

The chain uses TRBV5-1 and TRBJ2-7, with D possibly matching TRBD2 (6 bases). The V end was cut by 5 bases, the J end by 0 bases, with 15 bases between. Germline loops: CDR1 SGHRS, CDR2 YFSETQ. This CDR3 has 15 residues. This CDR3 is CASSARLGGSYEQYF. CDR3 DNA sequence: TGCGCCAGCAGTGCTCGTCTGGGGGGCTCCTACGAGCAGTACTTC.

The J gene is TRBJ2-7, the V gene TRBV27; 13 positions agree with TRBD2. Looked up from germline, CDR1 is MNHEY and CDR2 is SMNVEV (reference sequence). This CDR3 region has 15 residues. The J segment lost 6 bases and the V segment lost 3 bases, leaving 5 bases of the junction unmatched. The CDR3 bases are TGTGCCAGCAGTTTCACTAGCGGGGGGGCTGCCGAGCAGTACTTC. Translated, it gives CASSFTSGGAAEQYF.

The chain combines TRBV2 with TRBJ1-5, with 7 bases lining up with TRBD1. This CDR3 region has 15 residues. CDR1 SNHLY and CDR2 FYNNEI come from the germline V gene. Losses at the gene ends were 6 bases for V and 2 bases for J; bases not matched to a gene: 7. The CDR3 sequence is CASSQGGAGNQPQHF. The CDR3 nucleotides read TGTGCCAGCAGCCAGGGGGGAGCTGGCAATCAGCCCCAGCATTTT.

The chain joins TRBV5-4 to TRBJ1-2; TRBD1 matches at 9 bases. Germline loops: CDR1 SGHNT, CDR2 YYREEE (reference sequence). This CDR3 has 15 amino acids. Trimming at V came to 1 base and at J to 4 bases, leaving 5 bases not matched to a gene. CDR3 in amino acids: CASSLTGGAGYGYTF. The CDR3 bases are TGTGCCAGCAGCTTGACAGGGGGCGCGGGCTATGGCTACACCTTC.

The genes are TRBV2 and TRBJ1-2, with 7 bases matching TRBD1. CDR3 length equals 13 residues. The V gene's germline CDR1 is SNHLY and CDR2 FYNNEI. The trim removed 5 bases at V and 7 bases at J, leaving 7 bases unmatched. CDR3 sequence (DNA): TGTGCCAGCAGTCCCCAGGGGGTTGGTGGCTACACCTTC. It yields the protein CASSPQGVGGYTF.

The chain uses TRBV7-9 and TRBJ2-1, with a weak D call TRBD2 (5 bases). V lost 2 bases and J 0 bases, leaving 8 bases between the germline ends. The CDR3 is made up of 15 amino acids. Germline CDR1 and CDR2: SEHNR and FQNEAQ (reference sequence). CDR3 sequence (DNA): TGTGCCAGCAGCTTAACCGGGGTCTCCTACAATGAGCAGTTCTTC. It specifies CASSLTGVSYNEQFF.

The chain joins TRBV19 to TRBJ1-1, with a possible D match to TRBD1 (6 bases). Per germline, CDR1 LNHDA and CDR2 SQIVND (reference sequence). Trimming left V 5 bases short and J 1 base short, with 11 bases between. The CDR3 length is 14 residues. CDR3 sequence reads: CASSPGHTNTEAFF. CDR3 nucleotides: TGTGCCAGTAGTCCGGGACATACGAACACTGAAGCTTTCTTT. Supplemented by reference TRBV19 and TRBJ1-1, the full variable domain reads DGGITQSPKYLFRKEGQNVTLSCEQNLNHDAMYWYRQDPGQGLRLIYYSQIVNDFQKGDIAEGYSVSREKKESFPLTVTSAQKNPTAFYLCASSPGHTNTEAFFGQGTRLTVV.

The sample holds a few counts of this clone. The chain combines TRBV19 with TRBJ2-1; no reliable D call. Germline CDR1 and CDR2: LNHDA and SQIVND (reference sequence). V lost 3 bases and J lost 7, with 4 bases in between. CDR3 length: 11 residues. CDR3 in DNA: TGTGCCAGTAGTATTTATAATGAGCAGTTCTTC. Protein: CASSIYNEQFF. Drawing the rest from reference TRBV19 and TRBJ2-1, the complete variable domain is DGGITQSPKYLFRKEGQNVTLSCEQNLNHDAMYWYRQDPGQGLRLIYYSQIVNDFQKGDIAEGYSVSREKKESFPLTVTSAQKNPTAFYLCASSIYNEQFFGPGTRLTVL.

This chain connects TRBV13 to TRBJ2-1, with D uncertain. The CDR3 consists of 17 residues. Between the trimmed V and J ends, which lost 4 bases and 8 bases, there was a span of 24 bases. Germline CDR1 PRHDT, CDR2 FYEKMQ (reference sequence). The CDR3 loop is CASSCHRPTDAGDEQFF. CDR3 sequence (DNA): TGTGCCAGCAGCTGTCACCGGCCGACTGACGCTGGCGATGAGCAGTTCTTC.

The V gene is TRBV6-5, the J gene TRBJ1-2; 9 positions match TRBD1. CDR3 length: 13 amino acids. Germline V gene lookup returns CDR1 MNHEY and CDR2 SVGAGI. V trimming: 10 bases; J trimming: 7 bases; junction bases outside the gene matches: 10. CDR3 bases: TGTGCCATCGGACAGGGGATGATTTTTGGCTACACCTTC. It translates to CAIGQGMIFGYTF.

The chain joins TRBV7-7 to TRBJ1-4; a weak D match, TRBD1 (5 bases). The germline V gene encodes CDR1 SSHAT and CDR2 FNYEAQ (reference sequence). There are 13 residues in the CDR3. V was trimmed by 5 bases and J by 8 bases, leaving 12 bases between them. CDR3 protein: CASSPAGPEKLFF. CDR3 DNA sequence: TGTGCCAGCAGCCCCGCGGGACCGGAAAAACTGTTTTTT.

Only one count was recorded for this clone. The sample holds other DNA sequences that translate to the same CDR3. The chain links TRBV19 to TRBJ2-7; 7 bases match TRBD1. Per the germline V gene, CDR1 is LNHDA and CDR2 is SQIVND (reference sequence). V was pared by 1 base and J by 1 base, with 4 bases of the junction left unmatched. The CDR3 contains 15 residues. The chain's CDR3 is CASSIGQGFSYEQYF. CDR3 bases: TGTGCCAGTAGTATAGGACAGGGTTTTTCCTACGAGCAGTACTTC.

V usage is TRBV9 and J usage is TRBJ2-3; 8 nucleotides match TRBD2. The CDR3 is made up of 15 amino acids. V gave up 0 bases and J gave up 5 bases; unmatched junction bases: 5. The germline V gene encodes CDR1 SGDLS and CDR2 YYNGEE. CDR3 in DNA: TGTGCCAGCAGCGTAGGCGGGGGGCAGGAAGATACGCAGTATTTT. Translated, it gives CASSVGGGQEDTQYF.

The V and J genes are TRBV27 and TRBJ1-5; a weak D match, TRBD1 (5 bases). This CDR3 has 15 residues. V gave up 6 bases and J gave up 0 bases, with 12 bases separating them. Per germline, CDR1 MNHEY and CDR2 SMNVEV (reference sequence). CDR3 loop: CASRYTGASNQPQHF. The CDR3 bases are TGTGCCAGCAGATATACTGGGGCTAGCAATCAGCCCCAGCATTTT.

The chain carries TRBV7-9 and TRBJ2-2; a weak D match, TRBD1 (6 bases). Germline V gene sequence: CDR1 SEHNR, CDR2 FQNEAQ (reference sequence). V lost 5 bases and J lost 0, with 10 bases in between. This CDR3 region has 15 residues. The CDR3 sequence: CASSPSGANTGELFF. The CDR3 bases are TGTGCCAGCAGCCCCTCAGGGGCGAACACCGGGGAGCTGTTTTTT.

V usage is TRBV19 and J usage is TRBJ1-5; D remains ambiguous. The germline V gene has CDR1 LNHDA and CDR2 SQIVND (reference sequence). The CDR3 runs 16 residues. The V and J ends lost 4 bases and 6 bases respectively, with 19 bases between them. This CDR3 is CASSSLDKIGSQPQHF. Written as DNA, the CDR3 is TGTGCCAGTAGTAGCCTCGACAAAATTGGGAGTCAGCCCCAGCATTTT. Full variable domain (missing parts from reference TRBV19 and TRBJ1-5): DGGITQSPKYLFRKEGQNVTLSCEQNLNHDAMYWYRQDPGQGLRLIYYSQIVNDFQKGDIAEGYSVSREKKESFPLTVTSAQKNPTAFYLCASSSLDKIGSQPQHFGDGTRLSIL.

The CDR3 region has the DNA TGTGCCAGTAGCCAGGGTCCTGACGAGCAGTACTTC. Its protein product is CASSQGPDEQYF. J is TRBJ2-7 and V is TRBV19; perhaps TRBD1 as D (5 bases). With 6 bases removed from V and 5 bases from J, the gap between germline ends came to 11 bases. This CDR3 is built from 12 residues. CDR1 is LNHDA and CDR2 is SQIVND in the germline V gene (reference sequence).

The chain links TRBV10-3 to TRBJ1-1; 9 positions match TRBD1. The CDR3 is made up of 14 amino acids. V dropped 4 bases and J dropped 10; count of bases not matched to a gene: 10. Germline V gives CDR1 ENHRY, CDR2 SYGVKD. The CDR3 bases are TGTGCCATCAGTGGGCCGGGACAGGGATTCATAGCTTTCTTT. It is translated as CAISGPGQGFIAFF.